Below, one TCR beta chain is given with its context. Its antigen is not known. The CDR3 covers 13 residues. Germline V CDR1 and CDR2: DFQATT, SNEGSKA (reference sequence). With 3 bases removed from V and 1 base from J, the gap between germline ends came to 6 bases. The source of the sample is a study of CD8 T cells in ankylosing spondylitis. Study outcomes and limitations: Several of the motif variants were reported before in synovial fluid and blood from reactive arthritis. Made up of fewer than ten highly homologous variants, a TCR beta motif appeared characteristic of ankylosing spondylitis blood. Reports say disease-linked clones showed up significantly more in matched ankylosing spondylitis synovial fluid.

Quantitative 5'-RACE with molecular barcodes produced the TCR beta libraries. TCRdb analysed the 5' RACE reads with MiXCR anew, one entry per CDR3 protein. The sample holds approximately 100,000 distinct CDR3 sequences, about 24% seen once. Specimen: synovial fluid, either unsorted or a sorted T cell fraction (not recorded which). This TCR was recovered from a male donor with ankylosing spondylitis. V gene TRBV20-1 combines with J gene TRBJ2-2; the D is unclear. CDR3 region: CSASMVNTGELFF. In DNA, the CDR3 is TGCAGTGCTAGTATGGTGAACACCGGGGAGCTGTTTTTT.